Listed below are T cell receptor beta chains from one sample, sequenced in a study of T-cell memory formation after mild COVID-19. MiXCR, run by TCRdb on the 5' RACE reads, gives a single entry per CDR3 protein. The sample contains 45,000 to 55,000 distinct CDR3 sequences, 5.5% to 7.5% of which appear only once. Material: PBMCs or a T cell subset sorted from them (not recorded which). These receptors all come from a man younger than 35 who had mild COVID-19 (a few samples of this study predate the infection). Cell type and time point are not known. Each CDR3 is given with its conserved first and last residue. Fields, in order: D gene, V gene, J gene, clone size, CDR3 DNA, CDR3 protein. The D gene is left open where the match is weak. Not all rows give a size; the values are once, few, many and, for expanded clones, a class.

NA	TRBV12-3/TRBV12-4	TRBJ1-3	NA	TGTGCCAGCACGGTGGACTCTGGAAACACCATATATTTT	CASTVDSGNTIYF
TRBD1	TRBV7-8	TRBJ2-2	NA	TGTGCCAGCAGAACGGGACAGCCGACCGGGGAGCTGTTTTTT	CASRTGQPTGELFF
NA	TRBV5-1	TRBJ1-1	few	TGCGCCAGCAGCTCGGACGGAGGTGGGAACACTGAAGCTTTCTTT	CASSSDGGGNTEAFF
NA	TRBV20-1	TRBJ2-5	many	TGCAGTGCTAGAGAGAGAGAAGAGACCCAGTACTTC	CSAREREETQYF
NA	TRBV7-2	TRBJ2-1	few	TGTGCCAGCAGCGCACAGGGCAGCTCCTACAATGAGCAGTTCTTC	CASSAQGSSYNEQFF
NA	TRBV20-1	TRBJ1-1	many	TGCAGTGCTAGAGTCGGGGGCGCCAACACTGAAGCTTTCTTT	CSARVGGANTEAFF
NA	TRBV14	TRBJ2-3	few	TGTGCCAGCAGCCTTGGGGCCCCCGGCACAGATACGCAGTATTTT	CASSLGAPGTDTQYF
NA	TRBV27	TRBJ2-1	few	TGTGCCAGCAGGAACGATCTGGCCACAGGGCTATGGGGTCCGGACAATGAGCAGTTCTTC	CASRNDLATGLWGPDNEQFF
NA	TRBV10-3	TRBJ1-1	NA	TGTGCCATCACGGGGGTGGGCAAGAACACTGAAGCTTTCTTT	CAITGVGKNTEAFF
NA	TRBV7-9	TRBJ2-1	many	TGTGCCAGCAGCTTCGCCCCAGGGGTAAATGAGCAGTTCTTC	CASSFAPGVNEQFF
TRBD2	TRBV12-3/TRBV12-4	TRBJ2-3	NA	TGTGCCAGCAGTTTAATAGCGGGGGGCACAGATACGCAGTATTTT	CASSLIAGGTDTQYF
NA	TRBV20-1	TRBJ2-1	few	TGCAGTGCCCCGCCCTATGGCTCGGTCTACAATGAGCAGTTCTTC	CSAPPYGSVYNEQFF
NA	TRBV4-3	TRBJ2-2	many	TGCGCCAGCAGCCAGCTGATGGGGGGAAACACCGGGGAGCTGTTTTTT	CASSQLMGGNTGELFF
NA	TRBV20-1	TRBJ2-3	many	TGCAGTGCTAACCGCGGAGATACGCAGTATTTT	CSANRGDTQYF
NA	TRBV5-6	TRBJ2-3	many	TGTGCCAGCAGCGGAGCAAATACGCAGTATTTT	CASSGANTQYF
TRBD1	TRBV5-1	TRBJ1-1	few	TGCGCCAGCAGCTCGCCGGGACAGACAGAAGCTTTCTTT	CASSSPGQTEAFF
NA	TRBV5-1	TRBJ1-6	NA	TGCGCCAGCAGACCGGGACACCCTTTGTCACCCCTCCACTTT	CASRPGHPLSPLHF
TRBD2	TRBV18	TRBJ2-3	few	TGTGCCAGCTCCCCTTTGGCGGGGGAGACAGATACGCAGTATTTT	CASSPLAGETDTQYF
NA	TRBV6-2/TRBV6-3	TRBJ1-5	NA	TGTGCCGGGCGAAGGTCCCAATATCAGCCCCAGCATTTT	CAGRRSQYQPQHF
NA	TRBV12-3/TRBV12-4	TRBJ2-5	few	TGTGCCAGCAGTTTGTTGGACCCAACATTGGGGACCCAGTACTTC	CASSLLDPTLGTQYF
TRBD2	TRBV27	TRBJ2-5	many	TGTGCCAGCAGTCCGGGGGCGGGGGGAAACGGAGAGACCCAGTACTTC	CASSPGAGGNGETQYF
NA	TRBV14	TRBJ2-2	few	TGTGCCAGCAGCCAAGATCTCGCCCGGGAGCTGTTTTTT	CASSQDLARELFF
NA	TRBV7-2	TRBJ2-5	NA	TGTGCCAGCAGCTTAGCCCACTCCCTGTACCAAGAGACCCAGTACTTC	CASSLAHSLYQETQYF
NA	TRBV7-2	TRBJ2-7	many	TGTGCCAGCAGCTCGACTCCCTCCTACGAGCAGTACTTC	CASSSTPSYEQYF
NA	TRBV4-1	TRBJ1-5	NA	TGCGCCAGCAGCCAAGATGGCACCGGGTATAGCAATCAGCCCCAGCATTTT	CASSQDGTGYSNQPQHF
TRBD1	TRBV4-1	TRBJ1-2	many	TGCGCCAGCAGCCAAGGTGCAGGGGGCGAGAAGTATGGCTACACCTTC	CASSQGAGGEKYGYTF
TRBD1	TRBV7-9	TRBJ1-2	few	TGTGCCAGCAGCCGCCTGACAGGGACCTATGGCTACACCTTC	CASSRLTGTYGYTF
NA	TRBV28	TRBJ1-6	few	TGTGCCAGCAACAGGATCGGAGATTCACCCCTCCACTTT	CASNRIGDSPLHF
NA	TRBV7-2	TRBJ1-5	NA	TGTGCCAGCAGCTTAAGACAGAATCAGCCCCAGCATTTT	CASSLRQNQPQHF
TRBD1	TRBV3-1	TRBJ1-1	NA	TGTGCCAGCAGCCAGAGGGGAGGACAGGGAACGGGTTGGAACACTGAAGCTTTCTTT	CASSQRGGQGTGWNTEAFF
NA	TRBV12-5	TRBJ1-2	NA	TGTGCTAGTGGTTTGATTGGAGACCAGGGCTACACCTTC	CASGLIGDQGYTF
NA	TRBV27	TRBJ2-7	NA	TGTGCCAGCAGTTTGGATGCACCATCACTAAACTACGAGCAGTACTTC	CASSLDAPSLNYEQYF
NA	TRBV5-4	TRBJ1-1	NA	TGTGCCAGCAGCTTGTCTGGGGGCGCTGAAGCTTTCTTT	CASSLSGGAEAFF
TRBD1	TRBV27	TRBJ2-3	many	TGTGCCAGCAGCACCCCGACAGGGCGCCCTAACACAGATACGCAGTATTTT	CASSTPTGRPNTDTQYF
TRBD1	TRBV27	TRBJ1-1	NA	TGTGCCAGCAGTCTCTACGGACAGGTGAACACTGAAGCTTTCTTT	CASSLYGQVNTEAFF
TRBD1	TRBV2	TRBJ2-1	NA	TGTGCCAGCAGTGTTCAGGGGGCGAGAAATGAGCAGTTCTTC	CASSVQGARNEQFF
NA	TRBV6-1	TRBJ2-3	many	TGTGCCAGCAGCCCTACAGGTAGCACAGATACGCAGTATTTT	CASSPTGSTDTQYF
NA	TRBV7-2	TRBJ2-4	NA	TGTGCCAGCAGCTTAGCCCCGGGGCTTGGCCAAAACATTCAGTACTTC	CASSLAPGLGQNIQYF
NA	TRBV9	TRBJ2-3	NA	TGTGCCAGCAGCGTAGGGGCGGGGTCCGGAGATACGCAGTATTTT	CASSVGAGSGDTQYF
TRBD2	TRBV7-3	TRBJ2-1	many	TGTGCCAGCAGCTTGGGACTAGCTAGGTACAATGAGCAGTTCTTC	CASSLGLARYNEQFF
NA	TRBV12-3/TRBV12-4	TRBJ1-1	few	TGTGCCAGCAGCTTGGAACCCTCCAACACTGAAGCTTTCTTT	CASSLEPSNTEAFF
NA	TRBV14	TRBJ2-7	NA	TGTGCCAGCAGCCAAGACGGCCCCAGGGACTACGAGCAGTACTTC	CASSQDGPRDYEQYF
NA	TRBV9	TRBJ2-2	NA	TGTGCCAGCAGCCCTGGGGGGCTAGCGGCTGGGGGGGAGCTGTTTTTT	CASSPGGLAAGGELFF
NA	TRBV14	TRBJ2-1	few	TGTGCCAGCAGCCAAGACCACCGGCAGGCACAGTTCTTC	CASSQDHRQAQFF
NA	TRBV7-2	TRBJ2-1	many	TGTGCCAGCAGACCCGCACCGGCGAATGAGCAGTTCTTC	CASRPAPANEQFF
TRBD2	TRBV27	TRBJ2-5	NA	TGTGCCAGCAGTCCCATAGCGGGGGGCCGCCAGACCCAGTACTTC	CASSPIAGGRQTQYF
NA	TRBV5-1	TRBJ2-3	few	TGCGCCATCAGCTTGACGGGTACCGATACGCAGTATTTT	CAISLTGTDTQYF
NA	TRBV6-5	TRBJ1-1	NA	TGTGCCAGCAGTAGGGTAAGGGGTGAAGCTTTCTTT	CASSRVRGEAFF
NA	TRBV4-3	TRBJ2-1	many	TGCGCCAGCAGCCAAGAGTTATACAACTACAATGAGCAGTTCTTC	CASSQELYNYNEQFF
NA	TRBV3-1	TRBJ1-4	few	TGTGCCAGCAGCCAGACTGAGGGTGAAAAACTGTTTTTT	CASSQTEGEKLFF
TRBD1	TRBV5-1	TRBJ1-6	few	TGCGCCAGCAGCCCTTGGGACAGGGAGAGGTCACCCCTCCACTTT	CASSPWDRERSPLHF
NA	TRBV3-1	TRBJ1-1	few	TGTGCCAGCAGCCAAGAGTGGCAGGGAGCTGAAGCTTTCTTT	CASSQEWQGAEAFF
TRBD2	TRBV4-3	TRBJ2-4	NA	TGCGCCAGCAGCCAAGGGACTAGCGGGGGGTCGGAAAACATTCAGTACTTC	CASSQGTSGGSENIQYF
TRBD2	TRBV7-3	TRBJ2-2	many	TGTGCCAGCAGCTATATCCCGGGACTAGCGTCCGGGGAGCTGTTTTTT	CASSYIPGLASGELFF
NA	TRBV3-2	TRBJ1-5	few	TGTGCCAGCAGCCAAGACGGGGCCGGCCAGCCCCAGCATTTT	CASSQDGAGQPQHF
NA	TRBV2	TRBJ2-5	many	TGTGCCAGCACCAGACAGACCCAAGAGACCCAGTACTTC	CASTRQTQETQYF
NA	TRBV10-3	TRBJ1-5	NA	TGTGCCATCAGTGATTCGGGAATGGGGCAGCCCCAGCATTTT	CAISDSGMGQPQHF
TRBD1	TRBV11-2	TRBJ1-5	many	TGTGCCAGCAGTTCCCGGGGGGGACAGCATCAGCCCCAGCATTTT	CASSSRGGQHQPQHF